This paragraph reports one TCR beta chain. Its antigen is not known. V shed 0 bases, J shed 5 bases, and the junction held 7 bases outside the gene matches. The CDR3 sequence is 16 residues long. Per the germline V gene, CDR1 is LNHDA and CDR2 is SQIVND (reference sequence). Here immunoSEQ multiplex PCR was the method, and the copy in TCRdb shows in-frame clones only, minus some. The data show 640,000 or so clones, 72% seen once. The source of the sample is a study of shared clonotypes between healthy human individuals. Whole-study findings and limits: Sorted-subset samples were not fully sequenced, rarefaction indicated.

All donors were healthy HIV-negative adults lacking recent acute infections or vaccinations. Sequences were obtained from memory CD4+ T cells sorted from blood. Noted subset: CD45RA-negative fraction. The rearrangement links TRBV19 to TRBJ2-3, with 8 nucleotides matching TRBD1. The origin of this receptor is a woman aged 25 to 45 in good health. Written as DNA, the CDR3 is TGTGCCAGTAGTATAGAGGCAGGGGGCGCGTTAGATACGCAGTATTTT. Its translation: CASSIEAGGALDTQYF.